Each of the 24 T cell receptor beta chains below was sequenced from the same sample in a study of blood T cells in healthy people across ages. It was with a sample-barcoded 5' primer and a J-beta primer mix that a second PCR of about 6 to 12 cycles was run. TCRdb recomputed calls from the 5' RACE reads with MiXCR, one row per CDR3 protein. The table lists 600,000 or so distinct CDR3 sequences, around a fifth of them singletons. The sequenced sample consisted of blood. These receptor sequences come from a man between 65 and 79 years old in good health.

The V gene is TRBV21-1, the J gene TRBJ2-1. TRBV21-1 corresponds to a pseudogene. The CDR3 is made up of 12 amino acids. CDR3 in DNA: TGTGCCAGCAGAGAAAGGAACAATGAGCAGTTCTTC. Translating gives CASRERNNEQFF.

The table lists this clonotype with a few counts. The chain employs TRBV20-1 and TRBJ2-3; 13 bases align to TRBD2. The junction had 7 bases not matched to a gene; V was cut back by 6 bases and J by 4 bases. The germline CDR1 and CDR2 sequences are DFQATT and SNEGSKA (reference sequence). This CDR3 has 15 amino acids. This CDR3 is CSAESGLAGADTQYF. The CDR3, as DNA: TGCAGTGCCGAGAGCGGACTAGCGGGAGCAGATACGCAGTATTTT.

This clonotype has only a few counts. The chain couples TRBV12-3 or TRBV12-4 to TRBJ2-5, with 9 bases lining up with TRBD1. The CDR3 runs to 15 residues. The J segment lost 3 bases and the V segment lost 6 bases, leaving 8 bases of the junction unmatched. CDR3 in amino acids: CASSPDRGNKETQYF. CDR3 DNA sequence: TGTGCCAGCAGCCCGGACAGGGGAAATAAAGAGACCCAGTACTTC.

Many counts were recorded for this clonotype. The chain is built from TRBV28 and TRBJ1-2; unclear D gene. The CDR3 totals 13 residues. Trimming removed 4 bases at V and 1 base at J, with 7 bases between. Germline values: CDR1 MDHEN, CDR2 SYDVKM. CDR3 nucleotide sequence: TGTGCCAGCAGTTCCGGAGGTAACTATGGCTACACCTTC. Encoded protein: CASSSGGNYGYTF.

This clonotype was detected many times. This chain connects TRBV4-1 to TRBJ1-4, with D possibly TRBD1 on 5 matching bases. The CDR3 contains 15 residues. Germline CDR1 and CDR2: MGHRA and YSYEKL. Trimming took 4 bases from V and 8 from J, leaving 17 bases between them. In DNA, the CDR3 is TGCGCCAGCAGCCCCCGGGACGGCATCCGGGAAAAACTGTTTTTT. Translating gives CASSPRDGIREKLFF.

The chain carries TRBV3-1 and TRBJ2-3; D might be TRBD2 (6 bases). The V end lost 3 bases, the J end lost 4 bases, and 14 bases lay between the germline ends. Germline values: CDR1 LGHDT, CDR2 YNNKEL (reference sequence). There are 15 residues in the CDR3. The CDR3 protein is CASSHQRVNADTQYF. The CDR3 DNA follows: TGTGCCAGCAGCCACCAGCGGGTCAACGCAGATACGCAGTATTTT.

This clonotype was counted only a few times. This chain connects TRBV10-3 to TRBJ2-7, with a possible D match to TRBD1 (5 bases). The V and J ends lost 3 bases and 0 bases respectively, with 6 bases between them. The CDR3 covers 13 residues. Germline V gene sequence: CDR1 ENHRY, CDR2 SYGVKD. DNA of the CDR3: TGTGCCATCAGTGACAGGGCCTCCTACGAGCAGTACTTC. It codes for CAISDRASYEQYF.

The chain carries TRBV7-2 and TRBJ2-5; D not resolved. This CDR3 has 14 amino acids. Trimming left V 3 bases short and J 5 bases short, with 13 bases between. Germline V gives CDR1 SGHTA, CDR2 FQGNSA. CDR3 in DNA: TGTGCCAGCAGCTTCCGGACGGCCGGGGAGACCCAGTACTTC. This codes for CASSFRTAGETQYF.

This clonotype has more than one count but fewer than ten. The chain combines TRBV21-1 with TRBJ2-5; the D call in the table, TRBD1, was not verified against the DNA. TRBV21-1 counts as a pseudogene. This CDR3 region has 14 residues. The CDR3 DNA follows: TGTGCCAGCAGGGGGACAGCCGAACCAGAGACCCAGTACTTC. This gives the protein CASRGTAEPETQYF.

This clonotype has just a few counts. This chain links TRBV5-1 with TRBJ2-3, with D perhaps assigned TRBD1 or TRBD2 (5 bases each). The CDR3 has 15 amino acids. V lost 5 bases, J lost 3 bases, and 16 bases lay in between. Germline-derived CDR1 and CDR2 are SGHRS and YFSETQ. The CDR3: CASRPGTVATDTQYF. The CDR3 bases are TGCGCCAGCAGACCCGGGACGGTAGCAACAGATACGCAGTATTTT.

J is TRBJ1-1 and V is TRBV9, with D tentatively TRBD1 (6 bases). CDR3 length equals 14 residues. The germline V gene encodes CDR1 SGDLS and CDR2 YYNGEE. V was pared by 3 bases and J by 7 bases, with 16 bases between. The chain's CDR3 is CASSGGAGVFEAFF. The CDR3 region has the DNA TGTGCCAGCAGCGGGGGGGCTGGGGTCTTTGAAGCTTTCTTT.

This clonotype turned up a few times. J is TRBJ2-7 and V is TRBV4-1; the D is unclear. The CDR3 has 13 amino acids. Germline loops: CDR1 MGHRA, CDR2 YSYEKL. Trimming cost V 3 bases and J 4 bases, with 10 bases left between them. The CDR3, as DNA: TGCGCCAGCAGCCACAAGGAAGGTTACGAGCAGTACTTC. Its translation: CASSHKEGYEQYF.

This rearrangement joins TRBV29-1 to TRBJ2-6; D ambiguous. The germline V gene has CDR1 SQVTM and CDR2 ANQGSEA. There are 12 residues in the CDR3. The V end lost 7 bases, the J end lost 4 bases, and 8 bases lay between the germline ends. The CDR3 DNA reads TGCAGCGCCGTGGCCGGGGCCAACGTCCTGACTTTC. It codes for CSAVAGANVLTF.

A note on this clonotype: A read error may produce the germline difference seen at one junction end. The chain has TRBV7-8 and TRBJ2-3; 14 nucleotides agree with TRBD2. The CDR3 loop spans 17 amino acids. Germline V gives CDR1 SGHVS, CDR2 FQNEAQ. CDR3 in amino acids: CTSWGLAGDKSTDTQYF. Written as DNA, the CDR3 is TGTACCAGCTGGGGACTAGCGGGAGATAAGAGCACAGATACGCAGTATTTT.

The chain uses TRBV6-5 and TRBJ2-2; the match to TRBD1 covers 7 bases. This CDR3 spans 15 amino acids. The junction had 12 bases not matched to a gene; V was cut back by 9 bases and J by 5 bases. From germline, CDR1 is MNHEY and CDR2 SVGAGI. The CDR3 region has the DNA TGTGCCAGTACCCAGGGGGTCCCAGGGACCGGGGAGCTGTTTTTT. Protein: CASTQGVPGTGELFF.

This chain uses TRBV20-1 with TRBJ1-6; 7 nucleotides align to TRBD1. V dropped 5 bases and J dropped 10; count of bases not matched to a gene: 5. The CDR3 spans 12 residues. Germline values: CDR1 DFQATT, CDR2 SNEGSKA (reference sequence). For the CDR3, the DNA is TGCAGTGCTTCCACAGGGGACTCACCCCTCCACTTT. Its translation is CSASTGDSPLHF.

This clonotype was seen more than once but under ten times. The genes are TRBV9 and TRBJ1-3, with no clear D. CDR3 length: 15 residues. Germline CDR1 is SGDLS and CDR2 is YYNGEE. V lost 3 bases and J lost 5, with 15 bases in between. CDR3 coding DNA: TGTGCCAGCAGCGCCCGCACCGGGCCCCGAAACACCATATATTTT. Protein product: CASSARTGPRNTIYF.

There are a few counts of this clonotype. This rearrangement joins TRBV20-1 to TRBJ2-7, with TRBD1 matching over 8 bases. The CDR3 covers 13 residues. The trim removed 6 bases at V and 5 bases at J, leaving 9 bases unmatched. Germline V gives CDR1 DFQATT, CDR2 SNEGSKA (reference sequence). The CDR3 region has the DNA TGCAGTGCCACGGACAGGGTGCGAGACGAGCAGTACTTC. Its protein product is CSATDRVRDEQYF.

CDR3 residues: CASSLGMQGGYNEQFF. CDR3 DNA: TGCGCCAGCAGCTTAGGAATGCAGGGGGGGTACAATGAGCAGTTCTTC. The chain uses TRBV5-1 and TRBJ2-5; D may correspond to TRBD1 or TRBD2 (7 bases each). Matching the DNA end better, TRBJ2-1 makes the J call doubtful. Germline CDR1 and CDR2: SGHRS and YFSETQ. The CDR3 has 16 amino acids.

The CDR3 DNA reads as TGTGCCAGCAGCCAAGACGACAGGGGAGTTCAGCCCCAGCATTTT. It translates to CASSQDDRGVQPQHF. The chain carries TRBV3-1 and TRBJ1-5; 8 bases fit TRBD1. With V trimmed by 0 bases and J by 6 bases, 4 bases remained unmatched. The germline gives CDR1 LGHDT, CDR2 YNNKEL (reference sequence). This CDR3 region has 15 residues.

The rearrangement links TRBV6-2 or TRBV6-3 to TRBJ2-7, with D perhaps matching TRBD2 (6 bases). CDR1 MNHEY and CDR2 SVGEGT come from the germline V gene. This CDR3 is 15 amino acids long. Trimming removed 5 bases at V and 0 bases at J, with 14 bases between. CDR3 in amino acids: CASSLLGGISYEQYF. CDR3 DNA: TGTGCCAGCAGTCTCCTGGGGGGAATCTCCTACGAGCAGTACTTC.

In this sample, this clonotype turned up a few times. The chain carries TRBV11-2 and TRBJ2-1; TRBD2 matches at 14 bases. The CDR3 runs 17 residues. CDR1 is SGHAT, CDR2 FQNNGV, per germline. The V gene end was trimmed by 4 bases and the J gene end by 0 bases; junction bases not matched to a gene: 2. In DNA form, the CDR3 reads TGTGCCAGCAGCTCAGGGACTAGCGGGAGCTCCTACAATGAGCAGTTCTTC. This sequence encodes CASSSGTSGSSYNEQFF.

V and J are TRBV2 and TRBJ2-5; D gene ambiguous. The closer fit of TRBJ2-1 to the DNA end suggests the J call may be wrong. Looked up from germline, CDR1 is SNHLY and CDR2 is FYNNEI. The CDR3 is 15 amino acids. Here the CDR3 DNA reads TGTGCCAGCAGTGAAGGAACACCCTCCTACAATGAGCAGTTCTTC. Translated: CASSEGTPSYNEQFF.

CDR3 amino acids: CASSSASAYYNEQFF. Here the CDR3 DNA reads TGTGCCAGCAGCTCCGCTAGCGCTTATTACAATGAGCAGTTCTTC. This chain links TRBV5-4 with TRBJ2-1; perhaps TRBD2 as D (6 bases). V lost 3 bases and J lost 4, with 14 bases in between. Germline CDR1 SGHNT, CDR2 YYREEE (reference sequence). The CDR3 loop spans 15 amino acids. The whole variable domain, remainder taken from reference TRBV5-4 and TRBJ2-1, is ETGVTQSPTHLIKTRGQQVTLRCSSQSGHNTVSWYQQALGQGPQFIFQYYREEENGRGNFPPRFSGLQFPNYSSELNVNALELDDSALYLCASSSASAYYNEQFFGPGTRLTVL.